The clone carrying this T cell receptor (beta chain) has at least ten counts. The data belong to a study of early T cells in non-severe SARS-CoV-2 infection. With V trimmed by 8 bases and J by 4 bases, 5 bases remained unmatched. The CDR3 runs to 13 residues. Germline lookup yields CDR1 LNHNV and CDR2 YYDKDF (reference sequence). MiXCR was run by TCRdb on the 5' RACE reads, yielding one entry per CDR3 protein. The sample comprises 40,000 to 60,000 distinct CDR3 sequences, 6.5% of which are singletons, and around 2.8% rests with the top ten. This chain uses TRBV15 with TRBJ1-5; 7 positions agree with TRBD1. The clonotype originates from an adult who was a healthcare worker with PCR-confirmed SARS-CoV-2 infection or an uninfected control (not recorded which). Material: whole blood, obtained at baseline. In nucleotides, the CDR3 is TGTGCCACCCGCCGGACAGGTAATCAGCCCCAGCATTTT. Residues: CATRRTGNQPQHF.